This T cell receptor (beta chain) was obtained from a study of CD8 T cells in Susac syndrome. Sequencing of TCR beta was performed on blood CD8+ and CD4+ T cells. The CDR3 spans 15 residues. Trimming left V 2 bases short and J 3 bases short, with 11 bases between. Germline CDR1 is LNHNV and CDR2 is YYDKDF (reference sequence). cDNA came from about 0.51 to 1 ug RNA primed by random hexamers. Coverage of TCR beta CDR3 amplification by immunoSEQ multiplex PCR extended to 54 Vbeta and 13 Jbeta. TCRdb ran MiXCR on the immunoSEQ multiplex PCR reads and lists one entry per CDR3 protein. The sample has some 300,000 distinct CDR3 sequences, around 85% seen once.

This clonotype was sampled from a human donor with multiple sclerosis. Source material: CD8+ T cells from PBMCs. The J gene is TRBJ1-5, the V gene TRBV15; D may be TRBD1 (6 bases). The CDR3 loop is CATSRRTAINQPQHF. The DNA of the CDR3 is TGTGCCACCAGCAGAAGGACAGCTATCAATCAGCCCCAGCATTTT.